Each of the 28 T cell receptor beta chains below was sequenced from the same sample in a study of long-term antiretroviral therapy in people with HIV. Version v3.0 of the immunoSEQ assay was performed at survey level. TCRdb's table, derived via immunoSEQ multiplex PCR, lists solely in-frame clones and lacks some. Here the sample spans tens of thousands of clones, around 85% being singletons. The source material was unsorted PBMCs, sampled 1.2 years after starting antiretroviral therapy. The receptors stem from a woman in her 50s with HIV.

The rearrangement joins TRBV27 to TRBJ1-2, with 7 bases aligning to TRBD1. The CDR3 extends over 13 amino acids. After removal of 6 bases from V and 5 bases from J, the junction contained 6 bases not matched to a gene. Germline V gene sequence: CDR1 MNHEY, CDR2 SMNVEV (reference sequence). As DNA, the CDR3 is TGTGCCAGCAGCCCCAGGGGGGGGTATGGCTACACCTTC. It yields the protein CASSPRGGYGYTF.

V gene TRBV7-9 combines with J gene TRBJ1-3; tentatively, D is TRBD1 (6 bases). The V gene's germline CDR1 is SEHNR and CDR2 FQNEAQ (reference sequence). Trimming left V 0 bases short and J 8 bases short, with 11 bases between. The CDR3 sequence is 14 residues long. CDR3 DNA sequence: TGTGCCAGCAGCTTAGCAGGGGGAGGACACACCATATATTTT. It is translated as CASSLAGGGHTIYF. The whole variable domain, filled in from reference TRBV7-9 and TRBJ1-3, reads DTGVSQNPRHKITKRGQNVTFRCDPISEHNRLYWYRQTLGQGPEFLTYFQNEAQLEKSRLLSDRFSAERPKGSFSTLEIQRTEQGDSAMYLCASSLAGGGHTIYFGEGSWLTVV.

This clone has just one count. The chain combines TRBV5-8 with TRBJ2-5, with D maybe TRBD1 (6 bases). The V end was cut by 4 bases, the J end by 1 base, with 11 bases between. The germline V gene has CDR1 SGHTS and CDR2 YDEGEE. This CDR3 spans 14 amino acids. CDR3 sequence (DNA): TGTGCCAGCAGCAGGGGGACGGTCCAAGAGACCCAGTACTTC. This codes for CASSRGTVQETQYF.

This clone is a singleton in its sample. The rearrangement joins TRBV18 to TRBJ1-3; a weak D match, TRBD1 (5 bases). Trimming took 8 bases from V and 0 from J, leaving 11 bases between them. This CDR3 spans 14 amino acids. CDR1 is KGHSH and CDR2 is LQKENI in the germline V gene. CDR3 region: CASRDSSSGNTIYF. CDR3 nucleotides: TGTGCCAGCCGAGACAGTAGCTCTGGAAACACCATATATTTT.

The V and J genes are TRBV15 and TRBJ1-4; a possible D gene is TRBD1 (5 bases). The CDR3 sequence is 13 residues long. Germline CDR1 LNHNV, CDR2 YYDKDF (reference sequence). Trimming stripped 1 base from V and 13 bases from J, with 13 bases between. The CDR3 region is CATSRVTGPRLFF. CDR3 DNA: TGTGCCACCAGCAGAGTCACGGGGCCGAGACTGTTTTTT.

V is TRBV5-4 and J is TRBJ1-1; 7 bases agree with TRBD1. V was clipped by 7 bases and J by 4 bases; unmatched bases: 10. Germline-derived CDR1 and CDR2 are SGHNT and YYREEE (reference sequence). This CDR3 comprises 14 residues. The chain's CDR3 is CASSIRGQSTEAFF. The DNA of the CDR3 is TGTGCCAGCTCCATTAGGGGACAGTCCACTGAAGCTTTCTTT. The variable domain in full, with the rest retrieved from reference TRBV5-4 and TRBJ1-1, is ETGVTQSPTHLIKTRGQQVTLRCSSQSGHNTVSWYQQALGQGPQFIFQYYREEENGRGNFPPRFSGLQFPNYSSELNVNALELDDSALYLCASSIRGQSTEAFFGQGTRLTVV.

The chain has TRBV6-5 and TRBJ1-6; tentatively, D is TRBD1 (5 bases). CDR1 is MNHEY and CDR2 is SVGAGI in the germline V gene. The length of the CDR3 is 14 residues. The germline V and J ends were trimmed by 7 bases and 7 bases, with 14 bases remaining between them. This CDR3 is CASNQRGPNSPLHF. Written as DNA, the CDR3 is TGTGCCAGCAATCAGCGGGGCCCGAATTCACCCCTCCACTTT.

The rearrangement joins TRBV6-1 to TRBJ2-2; TRBD2 agrees at 9 bases. CDR3 length equals 15 residues. The germline V gene encodes CDR1 MNHNS and CDR2 SASEGT. The trim removed 8 bases at V and 4 bases at J, leaving 8 bases unmatched. CDR3 sequence: CASLEGLASTGELFF. CDR3 nucleotides: TGTGCCAGCCTTGAGGGACTAGCATCCACCGGGGAGCTGTTTTTT.

This clone showed up just once. V and J are TRBV27 and TRBJ1-1, with 7 bases fitting TRBD1. V dropped 4 bases and J dropped 1; count of bases not matched to a gene: 3. The CDR3 is 14 residues long. The V gene's germline CDR1 is MNHEY and CDR2 SMNVEV (reference sequence). Written as DNA, the CDR3 is TGTGCCAGCAGTTACAGGGGCCAGAACACTGAAGCTTTCTTT. This codes for CASSYRGQNTEAFF.

Only one count was recorded for this clone. The CDR3 DNA reads TGTGCCAGCAGTTACTTCGAGGGCAATGAAAAACTGTTTTTT. As protein: CASSYFEGNEKLFF. The chain links TRBV6-5 to TRBJ1-4; no reliable D call. CDR1 is MNHEY, CDR2 SVGAGI, per germline. The CDR3 is 14 residues long. Between the trimmed V and J ends, which lost 1 base and 5 bases, there was a span of 8 bases.

The sample holds one count of this clone. The chain uses TRBV30 and TRBJ1-1, with a tentative D call TRBD1 (5 bases). V gave up 2 bases and J gave up 4 bases, with 8 bases separating them. The CDR3 runs to 12 residues. CDR1 GTSNPN and CDR2 SVGIG come from the germline V gene (reference sequence). CDR3 DNA: TGTGCCTGGAGTACCGGGGGCACTGAAGCTTTCTTT. Its translation is CAWSTGGTEAFF. The variable domain in full, with the rest retrieved from reference TRBV30 and TRBJ1-1, is SQTIHQWPATLVQPVGSPLSLECTVEGTSNPNLYWYRQAAGRGLQLLFYSVGIGQISSEVPQNLSASRPQDRQFILSSKKLLLSDSGFYLCAWSTGGTEAFFGQGTRLTVV.

Points on this clone: This CDR3 is also generated by other DNA sequences in the sample. V is TRBV7-9 and J is TRBJ2-1; possible D gene TRBD1, 5 bases. Germline V CDR1 and CDR2: SEHNR, FQNEAQ (reference sequence). CDR3 length equals 14 residues. V was shortened by 3 bases and J by 1 base, with 7 bases between the two germline ends. CDR3 DNA: TGTGCCAGCAGCTTGGCAGGGTCCTACAATGAGCAGTTCTTC. This codes for CASSLAGSYNEQFF.

The rearrangement links TRBV6-5 to TRBJ1-5; D gene uncertain. The CDR3 runs 15 residues. Per the germline V gene, CDR1 is MNHEY and CDR2 is SVGAGI. Trimming removed 2 bases from V and 0 bases from J, with 8 bases in between. Here the CDR3 reads CASSYVIYSNQPQHF. CDR3 nucleotides: TGTGCCAGCAGTTACGTAATTTATAGCAATCAGCCCCAGCATTTT.

This rearrangement joins TRBV6-1 to TRBJ1-3; D gene uncertain. The CDR3 totals 12 residues. Germline loops: CDR1 MNHNS, CDR2 SASEGT. V was shortened by 2 bases and J by 8 bases, with 7 bases between the two germline ends. The CDR3 nucleotides are TGTGCCAGCAGTGAAAGCGGGTACACCATATATTTT. This sequence encodes CASSESGYTIYF.

The CDR3 nucleotides read TGTGCCAGCAGTTACTATGGCTACACCTTC. Translating gives CASSYYGYTF. This rearrangement joins TRBV6-5 to TRBJ1-2; D remains unclear. CDR1 is MNHEY and CDR2 is SVGAGI in the germline V gene. With 1 base removed from V and 6 bases from J, the gap between germline ends came to 0 bases. This CDR3 has 10 residues.

V and J are TRBV5-1 and TRBJ1-4, with a possible D match to TRBD1 (6 bases). V was shortened by 1 base and J by 8 bases, with 15 bases between the two germline ends. The CDR3 extends over 15 amino acids. Per germline, CDR1 SGHRS and CDR2 YFSETQ. The CDR3: CASSLIAPGEEKLFF. DNA of the CDR3: TGCGCCAGCAGCTTGATTGCGCCAGGGGAGGAAAAACTGTTTTTT.

This chain links TRBV5-6 with TRBJ2-7; 7 bases map to TRBD2. The V segment lost 3 bases and the J segment 2 bases; nucleotides outside the gene matches: 11. Per the germline V gene, CDR1 is SGHDT and CDR2 is YYEEEE. The CDR3 loop spans 16 amino acids. The CDR3 bases are TGTGCCAGCAGCTCGATTGACGCCGGGGGGACCTACGAGCAGTACTTC. It is translated as CASSSIDAGGTYEQYF.

J is TRBJ2-3 and V is TRBV15, with D possibly TRBD2 on 7 matching bases. CDR3 length: 17 amino acids. From germline, CDR1 is LNHNV and CDR2 YYDKDF (reference sequence). The ends were cut back, 5 bases at V and 1 base at J, with 19 bases in the middle. CDR3 in DNA: TGTGCCACCAGCTATCGGGGGGCCGCAGAAGGCACAGATACGCAGTATTTT. This gives the protein CATSYRGAAEGTDTQYF.

A single count supports this clone. The rearrangement uses TRBV5-6 and TRBJ2-5; 8 nucleotides match TRBD1. Germline-derived CDR1 and CDR2 are SGHDT and YYEEEE. V shed 2 bases, J shed 2 bases, and the junction held 5 bases outside the gene matches. The CDR3 is 15 residues long. In DNA form, the CDR3 reads TGTGCCAGCAGCTTCCCAGGGGGCGCACAAGAGACCCAGTACTTC. It codes for CASSFPGGAQETQYF.

The chain uses TRBV6-5 and TRBJ2-7; 8 nucleotides agree with TRBD2. In germline, CDR1 is MNHEY, CDR2 SVGAGI. The ends lost 10 bases at V and 3 bases at J; junction bases unmatched: 11. This CDR3 has 14 amino acids. The CDR3 coding sequence is TGTGCCACCGCCCTTCGGGGGGGCCGCTACGAGCAGTACTTC. Protein: CATALRGGRYEQYF.

Only one count was recorded for this clone. This rearrangement joins TRBV5-6 to TRBJ1-4; 7 bases agree with TRBD1. V lost 4 bases, J lost 4 bases, and 4 bases stayed unmatched. Germline assignment: CDR1 SGHDT and CDR2 YYEEEE. The CDR3 has 14 amino acids. The CDR3 loop is CASSRGQSNEKLFF. CDR3 nucleotides: TGTGCCAGCAGCAGGGGACAGAGTAATGAAAAACTGTTTTTT.

V usage is TRBV4-2 and J usage is TRBJ1-2; possibly TRBD1 for D (6 bases). The CDR3 has 17 amino acids. Trimming removed 1 base at V and 4 bases at J, with 19 bases between. Germline CDR1 LGHNA, CDR2 YNFKEQ. The CDR3 DNA follows: TGTGCCAGCAGCCAAGCCCGAACCGGGACAAATTCCTATGGCTACACCTTC. Its protein is CASSQARTGTNSYGYTF.

V and J are TRBV19 and TRBJ2-7; 11 bases agree with TRBD2. The length of the CDR3 is 16 residues. Germline assignment: CDR1 LNHDA and CDR2 SQIVND (reference sequence). V was pared by 4 bases and J by 2 bases, with 7 bases of the junction left unmatched. CDR3 sequence: CASSSLSSGGPYEQYF. DNA for the CDR3: TGTGCCAGTAGTAGCCTCTCTAGCGGGGGGCCCTACGAGCAGTACTTC.

The J gene is TRBJ2-7, the V gene TRBV10-1, with D maybe TRBD1 (6 bases). This CDR3 spans 19 amino acids. V lost 8 bases, J lost 3 bases, and 32 bases lay in between. Germline lookup yields CDR1 WNHNN and CDR2 SYGVQD (reference sequence). CDR3 loop: CASVSPGSEQGSNVYEQYF. In DNA form, the CDR3 reads TGCGCCAGCGTGAGCCCAGGATCAGAGCAGGGGTCAAACGTCTACGAGCAGTACTTC.

The CDR3 region is CASSLGSGQDNSPLHF. The CDR3 nucleotides read TGTGCCAGCAGCTTAGGATCTGGACAGGATAATTCACCCCTCCACTTT. V gene TRBV7-9 combines with J gene TRBJ1-6, with 7 bases aligning to TRBD1. This CDR3 is built from 16 residues. Germline V gene lookup returns CDR1 SEHNR and CDR2 FQNEAQ (reference sequence). V lost 1 base to trimming and J lost 5 bases; unmatched junction nucleotides: 5.

This chain uses TRBV19 with TRBJ1-4; 9 positions match TRBD1. V gave up 6 bases and J gave up 7 bases; unmatched junction bases: 6. The CDR3 contains 14 residues. Germline loops: CDR1 LNHDA, CDR2 SQIVND (reference sequence). This CDR3 is CASSLQGAGEKLFF. Here the CDR3 DNA reads TGTGCCAGTAGCCTACAGGGGGCAGGTGAAAAACTGTTTTTT.

This chain connects TRBV7-8 to TRBJ1-4, with D maybe TRBD1 (6 bases). This CDR3 region has 14 residues. Trimming shortened V by 3 bases and J by 12 bases, and 17 bases separated the two germline ends. Germline loops: CDR1 SGHVS, CDR2 FQNEAQ. The CDR3: CASSFRTDTSELFF. The CDR3 DNA is TGTGCCAGCAGCTTCAGGACAGACACGTCGGAACTGTTTTTT.

The chain couples TRBV6-6 to TRBJ2-4; D tentatively fits TRBD1 or TRBD2 (6 bases each). The CDR3 has 14 residues. Trimming shortened V by 2 bases and J by 4 bases, and 9 bases separated the two germline ends. In germline, CDR1 is MNHNY, CDR2 SVGAGI (reference sequence). The CDR3 here is CASSYRGEKNIQYF. In DNA form, the CDR3 reads TGTGCCAGCAGTTACAGGGGGGAGAAAAACATTCAGTACTTC.